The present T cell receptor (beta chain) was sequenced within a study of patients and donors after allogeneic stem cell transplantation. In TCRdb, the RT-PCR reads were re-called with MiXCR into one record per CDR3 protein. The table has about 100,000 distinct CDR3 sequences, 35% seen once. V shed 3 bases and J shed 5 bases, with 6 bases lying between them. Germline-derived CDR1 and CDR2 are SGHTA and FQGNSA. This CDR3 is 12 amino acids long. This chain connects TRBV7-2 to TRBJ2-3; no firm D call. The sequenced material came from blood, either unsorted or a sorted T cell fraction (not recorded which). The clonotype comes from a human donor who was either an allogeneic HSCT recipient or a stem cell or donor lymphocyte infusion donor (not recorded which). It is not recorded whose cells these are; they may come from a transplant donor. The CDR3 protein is CASSFGLDTQYF. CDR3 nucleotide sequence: TGTGCCAGCAGCTTTGGGTTAGATACGCAGTATTTT.